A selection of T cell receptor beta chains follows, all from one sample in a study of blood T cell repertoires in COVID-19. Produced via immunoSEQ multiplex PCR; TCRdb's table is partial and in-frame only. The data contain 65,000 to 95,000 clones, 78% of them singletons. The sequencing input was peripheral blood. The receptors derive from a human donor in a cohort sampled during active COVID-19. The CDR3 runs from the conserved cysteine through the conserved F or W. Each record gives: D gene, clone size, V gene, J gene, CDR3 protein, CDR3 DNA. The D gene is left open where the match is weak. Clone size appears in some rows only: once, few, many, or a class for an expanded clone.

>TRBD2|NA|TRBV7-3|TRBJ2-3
CASSSGTSGDTQYF
TGTGCCAGCAGTTCCGGGACTAGCGGCGATACGCAGTATTTT
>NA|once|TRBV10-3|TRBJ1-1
CAISPEQALNTEAFF
TGTGCCATCAGTCCTGAACAGGCGCTGAACACTGAAGCTTTCTTT
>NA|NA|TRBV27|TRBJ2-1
CASRIGEGGEQFF
TGTGCCAGCAGGATTGGGGAGGGGGGTGAGCAGTTCTTC
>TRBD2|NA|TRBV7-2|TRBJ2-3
CASSSRLAGTDTQYF
TGTGCCAGCAGCTCCCGACTAGCGGGCACAGATACGCAGTATTTT
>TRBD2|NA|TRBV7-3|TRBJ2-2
CASSFSGGHTGELFF
TGTGCCAGCAGCTTCAGCGGGGGCCACACCGGGGAGCTGTTTTTT
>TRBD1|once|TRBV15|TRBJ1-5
CATSREGGNRGQSLGSNQPQHF
TGTGCCACCAGCAGAGAAGGGGGGAATAGGGGACAGTCCTTGGGTAGCAATCAGCCCCAGCATTTT
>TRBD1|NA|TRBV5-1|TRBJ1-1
CASASGTVMNTEAFF
TGCGCCAGCGCCTCCGGGACAGTCATGAACACTGAAGCTTTCTTT
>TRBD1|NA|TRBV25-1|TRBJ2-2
CASSDGQGKTGELFF
TGTGCCAGCAGTGATGGACAGGGGAAGACCGGGGAGCTGTTTTTT
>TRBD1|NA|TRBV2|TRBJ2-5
CASREGQGKTQYF
TGTGCCAGCAGGGAGGGACAGGGGAAGACCCAGTACTTC
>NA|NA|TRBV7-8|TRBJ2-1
CASSLNRGAYNEQFF
TGTGCCAGCAGCTTAAACCGGGGGGCATACAATGAGCAGTTCTTC
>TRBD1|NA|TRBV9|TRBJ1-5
CASSTGWGNQPQHF
TGTGCCAGCTCGACAGGGTGGGGCAATCAGCCCCAGCATTTT
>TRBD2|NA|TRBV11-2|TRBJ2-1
CASSPLVAGADEQFF
TGTGCCAGCAGCCCTCTGGTAGCGGGAGCTGATGAGCAGTTCTTC
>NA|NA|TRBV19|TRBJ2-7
CASSISTGTFYEQYF
TGTGCCAGTAGTATCTCCACCGGGACTTTCTACGAGCAGTACTTC
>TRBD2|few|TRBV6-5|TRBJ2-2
CASSSDGTSGSGELFF
TGTGCCAGCAGTTCCGATGGGACTAGCGGGTCCGGGGAGCTGTTTTTT
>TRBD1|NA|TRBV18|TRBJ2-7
CASSPVPGTEPYEQYF
TGTGCCAGCTCACCGGTCCCCGGGACAGAACCCTACGAGCAGTACTTC
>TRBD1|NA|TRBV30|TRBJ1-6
CAWRGTGHNSPLHF
TGTGCCTGGAGGGGGACAGGGCATAATTCACCCCTCCACTTT
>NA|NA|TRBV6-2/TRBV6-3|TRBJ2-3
CASSLLGGTDTQYF
TGTGCCAGCAGCCTGCTTGGCGGGACAGATACGCAGTATTTT
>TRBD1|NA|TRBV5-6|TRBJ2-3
CASSMGQGTDTQYF
TGTGCCAGCAGCATGGGACAGGGTACAGATACGCAGTATTTT
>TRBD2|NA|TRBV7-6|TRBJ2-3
CASSLGTSGKGDTQYF
TGTGCCAGCAGCCTAGGGACTAGCGGGAAGGGGGATACGCAGTATTTT
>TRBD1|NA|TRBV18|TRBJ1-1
CASSPQGGTPEAFF
TGTGCCAGCTCACCTCAAGGGGGCACCCCCGAAGCTTTCTTT
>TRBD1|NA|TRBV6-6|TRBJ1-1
CASSYARQGDTEAFF
TGTGCCAGCAGTTACGCGCGACAGGGGGACACTGAAGCTTTCTTT
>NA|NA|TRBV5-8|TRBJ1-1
CASSPHGTPNTEAFF
TGTGCCAGCAGCCCACACGGGACACCGAACACTGAAGCTTTCTTT
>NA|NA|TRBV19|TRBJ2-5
CASSPSETQYF
TGTGCCAGTAGCCCTTCCGAGACCCAGTACTTC
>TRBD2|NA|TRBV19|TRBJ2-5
CASSTRLSGGLQETQYF
TGTGCCAGTAGTACCAGACTAAGCGGGGGCCTGCAAGAGACCCAGTACTTC
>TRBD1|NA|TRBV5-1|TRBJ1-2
CASSWGQNYGYTF
TGCGCCAGCAGCTGGGGACAGAACTATGGCTACACCTTC
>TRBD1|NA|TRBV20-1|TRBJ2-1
CSARQGALLIF
TGCAGTGCTAGACAGGGGGCTTTATTGATCTTC
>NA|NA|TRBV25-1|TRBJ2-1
CASSGWMGNNEQFF
TGTGCCAGCAGTGGGTGGATGGGCAACAATGAGCAGTTCTTC
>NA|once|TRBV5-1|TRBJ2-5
CASRAGFQETQYF
TGCGCCAGCAGGGCAGGCTTTCAAGAGACCCAGTACTTC
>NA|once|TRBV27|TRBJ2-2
CASSLVVRGTGELFF
TGTGCCAGCTCACTAGTGGTCCGGGGCACCGGGGAGCTGTTTTTT
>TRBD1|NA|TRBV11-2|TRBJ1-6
CASSPSGPQGSPLHF
TGTGCCAGCAGCCCCTCCGGGCCACAGGGGTCACCCCTCCACTTT
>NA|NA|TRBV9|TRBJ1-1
CASSAEPLNTEAFF
TGTGCCAGCAGCGCGGAGCCCCTGAACACTGAAGCTTTCTTT
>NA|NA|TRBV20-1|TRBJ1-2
CSASGQLNGYTF
TGCAGTGCTAGTGGCCAGTTAAATGGCTACACCTTC
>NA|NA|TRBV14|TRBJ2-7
CASSQVTRQYEQYF
TGTGCCAGCAGCCAAGTTACCAGGCAGTACGAGCAGTACTTC
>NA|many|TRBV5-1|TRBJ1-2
CASSATGFGSYGYTF
TGCGCCAGCAGCGCCACAGGGTTTGGGAGCTATGGCTACACCTTC
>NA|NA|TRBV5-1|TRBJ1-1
CASRRGGSNEAFF
TGCGCCAGCAGAAGGGGGGGAAGTAATGAAGCTTTCTTT
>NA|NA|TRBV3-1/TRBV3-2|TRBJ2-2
CASSQGGSTGELFF
TGTGCCAGCAGCCAAGGAGGGTCCACCGGGGAGCTGTTTTTT
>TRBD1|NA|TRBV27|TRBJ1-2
CASSWTGGVGYTF
TGTGCCAGCAGTTGGACAGGGGGCGTCGGCTACACCTTC
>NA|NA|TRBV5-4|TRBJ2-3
CASGKGGGSADTQYF
TGTGCCAGCGGAAAGGGCGGGGGCAGTGCAGATACGCAGTATTTT
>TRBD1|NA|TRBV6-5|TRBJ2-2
CASSPGQNTGELFF
TGTGCCAGCAGCCCGGGACAGAACACCGGAGAGCTGTTTTTT
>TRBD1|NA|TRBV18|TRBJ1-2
CASSPPTGGSTNYGYTF
TGTGCCAGCTCACCACCGACAGGGGGAAGCACTAACTATGGCTACACCTTC
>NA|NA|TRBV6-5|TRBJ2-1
CASGGLLSDEQFF
TGTGCCAGCGGGGGCCTTCTGAGCGATGAGCAGTTCTTC